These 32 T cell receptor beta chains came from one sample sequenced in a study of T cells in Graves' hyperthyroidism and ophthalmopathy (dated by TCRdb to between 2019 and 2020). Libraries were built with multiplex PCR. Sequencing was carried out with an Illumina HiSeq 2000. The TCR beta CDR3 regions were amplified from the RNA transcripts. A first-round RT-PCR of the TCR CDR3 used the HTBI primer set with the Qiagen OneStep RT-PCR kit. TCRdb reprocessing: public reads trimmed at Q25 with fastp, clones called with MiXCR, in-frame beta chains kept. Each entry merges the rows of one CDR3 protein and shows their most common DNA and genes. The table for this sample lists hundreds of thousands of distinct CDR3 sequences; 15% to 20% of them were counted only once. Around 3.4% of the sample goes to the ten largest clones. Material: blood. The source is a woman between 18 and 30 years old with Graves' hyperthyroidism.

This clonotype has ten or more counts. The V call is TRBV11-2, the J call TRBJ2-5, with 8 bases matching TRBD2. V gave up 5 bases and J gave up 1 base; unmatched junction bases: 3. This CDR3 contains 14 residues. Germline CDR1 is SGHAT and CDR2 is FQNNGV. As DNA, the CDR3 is TGTGCCAGCAGCCTTACTAGCGGCCAAGAGACCCAGTACTTC. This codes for CASSLTSGQETQYF.

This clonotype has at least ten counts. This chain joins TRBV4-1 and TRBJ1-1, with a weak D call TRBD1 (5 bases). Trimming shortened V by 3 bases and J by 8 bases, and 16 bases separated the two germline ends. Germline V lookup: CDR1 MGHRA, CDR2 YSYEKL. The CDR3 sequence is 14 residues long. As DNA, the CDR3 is TGCGCCAGCAGCCATGCTCCGGGGAGGGGAGAAGCTTTCTTT. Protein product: CASSHAPGRGEAFF.

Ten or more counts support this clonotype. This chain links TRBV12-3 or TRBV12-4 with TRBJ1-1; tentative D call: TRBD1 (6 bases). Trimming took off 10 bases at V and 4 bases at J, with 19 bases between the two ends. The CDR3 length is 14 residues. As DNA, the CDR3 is TGTGCCACTCAATGGGAGGGGGGAGTCACTGAAGCTTTCTTT. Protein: CATQWEGGVTEAFF.

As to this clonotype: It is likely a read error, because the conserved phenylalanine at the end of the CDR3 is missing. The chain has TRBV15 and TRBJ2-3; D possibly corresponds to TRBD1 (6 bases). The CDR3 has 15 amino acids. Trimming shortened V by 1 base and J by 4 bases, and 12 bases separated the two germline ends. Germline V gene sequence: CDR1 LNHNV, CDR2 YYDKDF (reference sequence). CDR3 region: CATSRGGLNPDTQYV. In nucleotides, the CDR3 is TGTGCCACCAGCAGAGGGGGGCTAAACCCAGATACGCAGTATGTT.

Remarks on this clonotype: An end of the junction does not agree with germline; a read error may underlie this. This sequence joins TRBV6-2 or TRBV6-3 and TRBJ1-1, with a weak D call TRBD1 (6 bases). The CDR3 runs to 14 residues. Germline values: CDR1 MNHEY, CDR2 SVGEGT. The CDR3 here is CASSYLCGDTDAFF. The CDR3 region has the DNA TGTGCCAGCAGTTACCTATGCGGGGACACTGATGCTTTCTTT.

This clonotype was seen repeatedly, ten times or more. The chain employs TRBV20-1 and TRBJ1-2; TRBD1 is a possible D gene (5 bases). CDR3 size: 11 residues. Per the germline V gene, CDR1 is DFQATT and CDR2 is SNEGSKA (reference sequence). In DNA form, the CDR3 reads TGCCGATCAGGGACGGACTATGGCTACACCTTC. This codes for CRSGTDYGYTF.

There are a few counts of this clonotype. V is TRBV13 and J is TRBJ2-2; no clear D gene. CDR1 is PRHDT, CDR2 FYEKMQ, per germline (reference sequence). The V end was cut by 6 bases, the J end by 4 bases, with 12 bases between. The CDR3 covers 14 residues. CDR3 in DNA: TGTGCCAGCAGGAAAGGGATGAGCACCGGGGAGCTGTTTTTT. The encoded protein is CASRKGMSTGELFF.

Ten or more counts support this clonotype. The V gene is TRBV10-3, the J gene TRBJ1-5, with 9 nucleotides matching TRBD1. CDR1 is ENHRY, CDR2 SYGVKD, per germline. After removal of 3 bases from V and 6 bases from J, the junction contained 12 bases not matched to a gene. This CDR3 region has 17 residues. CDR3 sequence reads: CAISEVGTGSVGQPQHF. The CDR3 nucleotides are TGTGCCATCAGTGAAGTCGGGACAGGGAGCGTAGGTCAGCCCCAGCATTTT.

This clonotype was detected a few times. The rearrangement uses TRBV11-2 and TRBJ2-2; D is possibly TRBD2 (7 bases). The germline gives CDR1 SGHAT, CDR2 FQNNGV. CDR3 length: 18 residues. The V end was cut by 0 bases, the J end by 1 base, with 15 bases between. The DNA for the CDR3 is TGTGCCAGCAGCTTAGATCAGGCGGGGGCCAAGAACACCGGGGAGCTGTTTTTT. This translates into CASSLDQAGAKNTGELFF.

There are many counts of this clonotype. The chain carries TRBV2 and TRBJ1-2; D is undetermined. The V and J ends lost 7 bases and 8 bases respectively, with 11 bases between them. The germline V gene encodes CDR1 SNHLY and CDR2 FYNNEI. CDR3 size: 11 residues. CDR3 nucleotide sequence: TGTGCCAGCATTCTGGGATGGGGCTACACCTTC. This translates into CASILGWGYTF.

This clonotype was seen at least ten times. In DNA, the CDR3 is TGCGCCAGCAGCCAAGAGGGGACAGGGGGTCAAGAGACCCAGTACTTC. This encodes CASSQEGTGGQETQYF. This sequence joins TRBV4-1 and TRBJ2-5; 11 bases fit TRBD1. Germline trimming cut 0 bases from V and 2 bases from J; bases unmatched to any gene: 2. The CDR3 sequence is 16 residues long. Germline lookup yields CDR1 MGHRA and CDR2 YSYEKL.

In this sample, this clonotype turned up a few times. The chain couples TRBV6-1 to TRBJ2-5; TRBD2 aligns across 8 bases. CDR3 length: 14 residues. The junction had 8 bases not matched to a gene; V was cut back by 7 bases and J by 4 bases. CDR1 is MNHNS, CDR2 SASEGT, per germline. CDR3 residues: CASTPGGRRETQYF. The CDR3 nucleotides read TGTGCCAGCACCCCGGGGGGGCGAAGAGAGACCCAGTACTTC.

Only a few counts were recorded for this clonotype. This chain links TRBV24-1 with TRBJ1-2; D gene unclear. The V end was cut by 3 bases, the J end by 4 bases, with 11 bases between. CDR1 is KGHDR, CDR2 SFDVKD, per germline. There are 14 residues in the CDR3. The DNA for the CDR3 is TGTGCCACCAGTGATACCGGACTGACCTATGGCTACACCTTC. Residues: CATSDTGLTYGYTF.

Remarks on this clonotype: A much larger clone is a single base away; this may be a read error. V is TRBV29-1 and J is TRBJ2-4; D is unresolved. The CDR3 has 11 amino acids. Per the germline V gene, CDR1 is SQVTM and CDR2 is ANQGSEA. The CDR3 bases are TGCAGCGCCACCACCCAGAACATTAAGTACTTC. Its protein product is CSATTQNIKYF.

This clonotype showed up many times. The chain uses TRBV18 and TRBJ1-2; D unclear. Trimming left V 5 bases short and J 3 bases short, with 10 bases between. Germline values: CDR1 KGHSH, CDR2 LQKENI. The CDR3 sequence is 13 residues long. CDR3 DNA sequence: TGTGCCAGCTCAGAAGACACGTACTATGGCTACACCTTC. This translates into CASSEDTYYGYTF.

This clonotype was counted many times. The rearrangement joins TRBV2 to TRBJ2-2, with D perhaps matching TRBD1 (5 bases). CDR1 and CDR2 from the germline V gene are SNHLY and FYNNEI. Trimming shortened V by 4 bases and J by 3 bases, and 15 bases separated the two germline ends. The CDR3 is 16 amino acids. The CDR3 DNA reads TGTGCCAGCAGTGGGGCGCCGCAGGGATACACCGGGGAGCTGTTTTTT. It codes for CASSGAPQGYTGELFF. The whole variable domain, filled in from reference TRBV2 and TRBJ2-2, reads EPEVTQTPSHQVTQMGQEVILRCVPISNHLYFYWYRQILGQKVEFLVSFYNNEISEKSEIFDDQFSVERPDGSNFTLKIRSTKLEDSAMYFCASSGAPQGYTGELFFGEGSRLTVL.

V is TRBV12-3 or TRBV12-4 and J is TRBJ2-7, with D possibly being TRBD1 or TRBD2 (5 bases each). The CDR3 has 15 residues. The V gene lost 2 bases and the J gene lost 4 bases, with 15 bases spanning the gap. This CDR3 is CASSLSGLALYEQYF. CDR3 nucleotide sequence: TGTGCCAGCAGTTTATCGGGGCTCGCGCTTTACGAGCAGTACTTC.

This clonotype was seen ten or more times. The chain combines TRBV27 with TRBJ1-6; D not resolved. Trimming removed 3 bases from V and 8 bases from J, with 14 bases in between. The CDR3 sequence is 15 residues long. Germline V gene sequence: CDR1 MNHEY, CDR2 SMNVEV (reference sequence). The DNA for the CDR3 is TGTGCCAGCAGTTTCGGACGGAGGGATCATTCACCCCTCCACTTT. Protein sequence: CASSFGRRDHSPLHF.

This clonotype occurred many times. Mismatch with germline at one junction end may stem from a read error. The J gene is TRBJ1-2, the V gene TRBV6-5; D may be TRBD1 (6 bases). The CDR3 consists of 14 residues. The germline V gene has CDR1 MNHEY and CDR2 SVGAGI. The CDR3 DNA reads TGTGCCAGCAGTTTCAATGCAGGGGCGGGTGGCTGCACCTTC. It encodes CASSFNAGAGGCTF.

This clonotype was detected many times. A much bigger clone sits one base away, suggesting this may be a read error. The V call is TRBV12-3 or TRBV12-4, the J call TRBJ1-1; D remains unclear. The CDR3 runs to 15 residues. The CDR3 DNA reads TGTGGCAGCAGTTTCGCCCAGCCAAGTAACACTGAAGCTTTCTTT. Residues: CGSSFAQPSNTEAFF.

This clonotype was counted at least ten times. The CDR3 sequence: CASSPMDDYGYTF. CDR3 bases: TGTGCCAGCTCACCTATGGACGACTATGGCTACACCTTC. V is TRBV18 and J is TRBJ1-2; D not certain. Per the germline V gene, CDR1 is KGHSH and CDR2 is LQKENI. V lost 3 bases, J lost 3 bases, and 8 bases lay in between. The CDR3 sequence is 13 residues long. Full variable domain (rest looked up from reference TRBV18 and TRBJ1-2): NAGVMQNPRHLVRRRGQEARLRCSPMKGHSHVYWYRQLPEEGLKFMVYLQKENIIDESGMPKERFSAEFPKEGPSILRIQQVVRGDSAAYFCASSPMDDYGYTFGSGTRLTVV.

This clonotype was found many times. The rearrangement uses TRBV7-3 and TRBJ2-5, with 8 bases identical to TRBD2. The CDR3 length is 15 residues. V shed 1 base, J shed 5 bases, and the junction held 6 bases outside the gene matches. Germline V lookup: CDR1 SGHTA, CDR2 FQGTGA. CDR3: CASSLMGGGPETQYF. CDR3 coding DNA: TGTGCCAGCAGCTTAATGGGCGGGGGGCCGGAGACCCAGTACTTC.

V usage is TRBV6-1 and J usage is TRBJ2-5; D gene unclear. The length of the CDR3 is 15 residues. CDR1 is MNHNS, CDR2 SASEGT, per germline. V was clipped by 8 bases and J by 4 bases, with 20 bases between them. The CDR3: CASATPLGLVETQYF. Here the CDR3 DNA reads TGTGCCAGCGCTACCCCCCTAGGGCTCGTAGAGACCCAGTACTTC.

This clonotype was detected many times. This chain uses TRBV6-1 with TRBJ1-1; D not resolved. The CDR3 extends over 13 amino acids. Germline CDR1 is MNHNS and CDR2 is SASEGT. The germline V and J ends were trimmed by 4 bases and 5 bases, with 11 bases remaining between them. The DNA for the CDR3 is TGTGCCAGCAGTGGCCCGACTTGGACTGAAGCTTTCTTT. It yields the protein CASSGPTWTEAFF.

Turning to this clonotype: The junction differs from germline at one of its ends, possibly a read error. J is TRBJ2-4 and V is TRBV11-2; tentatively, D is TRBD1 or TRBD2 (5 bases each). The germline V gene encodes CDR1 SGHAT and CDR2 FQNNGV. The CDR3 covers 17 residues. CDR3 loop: CASSQLAEGIAKNIKYF. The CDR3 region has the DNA TGTGCCAGCAGCCAACTCGCCGAGGGGATAGCCAAAAACATTAAGTACTTC.

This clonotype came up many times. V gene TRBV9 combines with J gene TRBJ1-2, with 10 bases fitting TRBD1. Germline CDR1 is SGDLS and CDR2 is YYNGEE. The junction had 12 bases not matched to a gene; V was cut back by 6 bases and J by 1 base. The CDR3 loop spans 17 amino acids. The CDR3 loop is CASTTKPGTGDNYGYTF. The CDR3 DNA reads TGTGCCAGCACCACCAAGCCGGGGACAGGGGATAACTATGGCTACACCTTC.

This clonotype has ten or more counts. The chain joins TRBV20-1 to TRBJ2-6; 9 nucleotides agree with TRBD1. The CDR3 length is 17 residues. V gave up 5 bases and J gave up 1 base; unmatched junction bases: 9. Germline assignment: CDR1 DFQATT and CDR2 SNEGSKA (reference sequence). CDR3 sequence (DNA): TGCAGTGCTCCGCCGACAGGGGGGATTTCTGGGGCCAACGTCCTGACTTTC. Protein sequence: CSAPPTGGISGANVLTF.

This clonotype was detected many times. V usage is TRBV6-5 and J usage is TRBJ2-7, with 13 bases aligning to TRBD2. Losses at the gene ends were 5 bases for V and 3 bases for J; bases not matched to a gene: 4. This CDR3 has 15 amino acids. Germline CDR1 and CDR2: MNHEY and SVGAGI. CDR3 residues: CASSMGLAGNYEQYF. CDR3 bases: TGTGCCAGCAGTATGGGACTAGCGGGGAACTACGAGCAGTACTTC.

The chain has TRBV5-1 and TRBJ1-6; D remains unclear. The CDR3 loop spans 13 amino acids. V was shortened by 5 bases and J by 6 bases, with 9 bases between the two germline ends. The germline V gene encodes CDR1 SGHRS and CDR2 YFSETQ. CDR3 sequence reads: CASRSGFNSPLHF. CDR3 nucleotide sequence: TGCGCCAGCAGGTCCGGATTTAATTCACCCCTCCACTTT.

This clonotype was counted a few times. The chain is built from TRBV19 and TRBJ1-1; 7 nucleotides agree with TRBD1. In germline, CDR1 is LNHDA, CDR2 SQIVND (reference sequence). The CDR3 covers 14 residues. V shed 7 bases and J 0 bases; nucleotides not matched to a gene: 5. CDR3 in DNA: TGTGCCAGTACCTGGGGACAGCTGAACACTGAAGCTTTCTTT. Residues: CASTWGQLNTEAFF.

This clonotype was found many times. The CDR3 DNA sequence: TGCAGCGCAAAAGGACGGCTCTCTGGAAACACCATATATTTT. Its translation is CSAKGRLSGNTIYF. The genes are TRBV29-1 and TRBJ1-3; D call uncertain. The CDR3 totals 14 residues. Trimming stripped 7 bases from V and 0 bases from J, with 13 bases between. Germline loops: CDR1 SQVTM, CDR2 ANQGSEA.

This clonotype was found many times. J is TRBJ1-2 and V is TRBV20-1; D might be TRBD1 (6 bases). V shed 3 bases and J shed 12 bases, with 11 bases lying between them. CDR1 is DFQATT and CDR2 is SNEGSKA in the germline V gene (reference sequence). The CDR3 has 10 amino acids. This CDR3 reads CSASRRGDTF. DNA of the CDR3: TGCAGTGCTAGTCGCAGGGGAGACACCTTC.